Shown below are 18 T cell receptor beta chains from a single sample sequenced in a study of T cells in Graves' hyperthyroidism and ophthalmopathy. Regions amplified from RNA transcripts were the TCR beta CDR3 regions. The HTBI primer set was used in a first-round RT-PCR of the TCR CDR3. TCRdb passed the multiplex PCR reads through MiXCR, listing each CDR3 protein once. The repertoire has a few hundred thousand distinct CDR3 sequences, more than 14% of them found once; the top ten carry around a fifth. The sequencing input was blood. The source is a woman under 40 with Graves' ophthalmopathy.

In its sample, this clonotype was seen many times. This sequence joins TRBV12-3 or TRBV12-4 and TRBJ2-3; TRBD2 matches 10 bases. The CDR3 runs to 17 residues. V trimming: 5 bases; J trimming: 6 bases; junction bases outside the gene matches: 14. The CDR3 region has the DNA TGTGCCAGCAGTGCTGATGCGTCTAGCGGGGGATGGGATACGCAGTATTTT. It translates to CASSADASSGGWDTQYF.

This clonotype was recorded a few times. Mismatch with germline at one junction end may stem from a read error. This sequence joins TRBV12-5 and TRBJ1-6; the D is unclear. There are 17 residues in the CDR3. Germline CDR1 is LGHNT and CDR2 is FRNRAP. In DNA form, the CDR3 reads TGTGCTAGTGGTTTGGTAGAGAAGAGCTCCTATATTTCACCCCTCCACTTT. It translates to CASGLVEKSSYISPLHF.

This clonotype was picked up many times. This rearrangement joins TRBV2 to TRBJ2-5, with D unclear. The CDR3 loop spans 12 amino acids. Trimming shortened V by 2 bases and J by 5 bases, and 6 bases separated the two germline ends. Germline CDR1 SNHLY, CDR2 FYNNEI. CDR3 amino acids: CASSEPYETQYF. CDR3 nucleotides: TGTGCCAGCAGTGAACCGTATGAGACCCAGTACTTC.

This sequence joins TRBV20-1 and TRBJ1-6; D not resolved. From germline, CDR1 is DFQATT and CDR2 SNEGSKA (reference sequence). The CDR3 length is 18 residues. V dropped 6 bases and J dropped 0 bases, with 21 bases sitting between them. The CDR3 bases are TGCAGTGCCTCAACTAGGGAACATTTCGGCTCCTATAATTCACCCCTCCACTTT. Translation gives CSASTREHFGSYNSPLHF.

This clonotype was recorded many times. The genes are TRBV6-1 and TRBJ1-5, with 9 bases aligning to TRBD1. Germline V lookup: CDR1 MNHNS, CDR2 SASEGT. CDR3 size: 15 residues. Trimming removed 1 base from V and 9 bases from J; junction bases left unmatched: 7. The CDR3 bases are TGTGCCAGCAGTGAAGAACAGGGGGCCTTTCCGCCCCAGCATTTT. Protein sequence: CASSEEQGAFPPQHF.

This clonotype has a handful of counts. The V and J genes are TRBV27 and TRBJ2-5, with a tentative D call TRBD1 (6 bases). V gave up 0 bases and J gave up 3 bases, with 8 bases separating them. Germline V gives CDR1 MNHEY, CDR2 SMNVEV (reference sequence). The CDR3 totals 14 residues. The CDR3 DNA reads as TGTGCCAGCAGTTTATCTTACAGGGAAGAGACCCAGTACTTC. Translating gives CASSLSYREETQYF.

This clonotype has just a few counts. In nucleotides, the CDR3 is TGTGCCAGCAGCCAAGGGGACAGATCCTACAATGAGCAGTTCTTC. It yields the protein CASSQGDRSYNEQFF. The chain has TRBV14 and TRBJ2-1, with TRBD1 matching 7 bases. The CDR3 is 15 residues long. V shed 1 base and J 1 base; nucleotides not matched to a gene: 1. Germline values: CDR1 SGHDN, CDR2 FVKESK.

The rearrangement joins TRBV29-1 to TRBJ2-5; D uncertain. Germline CDR1 is SQVTM and CDR2 is ANQGSEA. Trimming cost V 6 bases and J 1 base, with 18 bases left between them. The CDR3 loop spans 15 amino acids. CDR3 loop: CSVCPGPTCQETQYF. CDR3 DNA sequence: TGCAGCGTCTGCCCCGGGCCGACATGCCAAGAGACCCAGTACTTC. The full variable domain, with the rest looked up from reference TRBV29-1 and TRBJ2-5, is SAVISQKPSRDICQRGTSLTIQCQVDSQVTMMFWYRQQPGQSLTLIATANQGSEATYESGFVIDKFPISRPNLTFSTLTVSNMSPEDSSIYLCSVCPGPTCQETQYFGPGTRLLVL.

Many counts were recorded for this clonotype. The chain is built from TRBV2 and TRBJ2-7; D may be TRBD1 or TRBD2 (5 bases each). Germline V gene data show CDR1 as SNHLY and CDR2 as FYNNEI. Trimming stripped 1 base from V and 2 bases from J, with 21 bases between. This CDR3 is built from 18 residues. The CDR3 is CASSEVSKRQKGAYEQYF. Written as DNA, the CDR3 is TGTGCCAGCAGTGAAGTTTCGAAGCGGCAGAAAGGGGCCTACGAGCAGTACTTC.

CDR3 amino acids: CASSIEGYSDTQYF. Here the CDR3 DNA reads TGTGCCAGTAGTATAGAGGGATACTCCGATACGCAGTATTTT. The V gene is TRBV19, the J gene TRBJ2-3; D unresolved. CDR3 size: 14 residues. The germline CDR1 and CDR2 sequences are LNHDA and SQIVND (reference sequence). Trimming took 0 bases from V and 6 from J, leaving 10 bases between them.

This clonotype has more than one count but fewer than ten. This chain connects TRBV20-1 to TRBJ1-2; D remains unclear. Trimming shortened V by 5 bases and J by 7 bases, and 14 bases separated the two germline ends. Germline values: CDR1 DFQATT, CDR2 SNEGSKA (reference sequence). The CDR3 has 12 residues. This CDR3 is CSAYTAEGGYTF. CDR3 nucleotide sequence: TGCAGTGCTTACACGGCGGAAGGTGGCTACACCTTC.

Ten or more counts support this clonotype. The V gene is TRBV12-3 or TRBV12-4, the J gene TRBJ2-3; 10 nucleotides agree with TRBD1. Trimming cost V 6 bases and J 0 bases; bases outside gene matches: 15. The CDR3 is 19 amino acids. CDR3 protein: CASSHLRDRGVFSTDTQYF. CDR3 coding DNA: TGTGCCAGCAGCCACCTACGGGACAGGGGAGTTTTCAGCACAGATACGCAGTATTTT.

This clonotype was counted many times. The chain links TRBV20-1 to TRBJ1-5; 10 bases map to TRBD1. In germline, CDR1 is DFQATT, CDR2 SNEGSKA (reference sequence). The V and J ends lost 0 bases and 2 bases, in that order; junction bases with no gene match: 4. The CDR3 has 16 residues. The CDR3 loop is CSARDPGQGGNQPQHF. In DNA, the CDR3 is TGCAGTGCTAGAGACCCCGGACAGGGGGGCAATCAGCCCCAGCATTTT.

The table lists this clonotype with many counts. The chain couples TRBV28 to TRBJ1-6; D ambiguous. The length of the CDR3 is 17 residues. Germline CDR1 MDHEN, CDR2 SYDVKM. The germline V and J ends were trimmed by 6 bases and 8 bases, with 23 bases remaining between them. Here the CDR3 reads CASSGWGGKFIDSPLHF. DNA for the CDR3: TGTGCCAGCAGCGGGTGGGGAGGGAAGTTCATCGATTCACCCCTCCACTTT.

The rearrangement joins TRBV7-3 to TRBJ1-6; 9 bases are shared with TRBD1. The germline gives CDR1 SGHTA, CDR2 FQGTGA. CDR3 length equals 14 residues. V shed 4 bases, J shed 7 bases, and the junction held 2 bases outside the gene matches. This CDR3 reads CASSWGQGNSPLHF. CDR3 sequence (DNA): TGTGCCAGCAGCTGGGGACAGGGAAATTCACCCCTCCACTTT. The full variable domain, rest sourced from reference TRBV7-3 and TRBJ1-6, is GAGVSQTPSNKVTEKGKYVELRCDPISGHTALYWYRQSLGQGPEFLIYFQGTGAADDSGLPNDRFFAVRPEGSVSTLKIQRTERGDSAVYLCASSWGQGNSPLHFGNGTRLTVT.

This clonotype appeared many times. The chain is built from TRBV7-3 and TRBJ2-1; D is unresolved. CDR3 length: 14 residues. Germline assignment: CDR1 SGHTA and CDR2 FQGTGA. The V gene lost 3 bases and the J gene lost 5 bases, with 11 bases spanning the gap. The CDR3 spells CASSFSPGNNEQFF. In DNA form, the CDR3 reads TGTGCCAGCAGCTTTAGTCCTGGGAACAATGAGCAGTTCTTC.

Many counts were recorded for this clonotype. This chain joins TRBV7-2 and TRBJ1-3; unclear D gene. The germline V and J ends were trimmed by 5 bases and 0 bases, with 5 bases remaining between them. CDR3 length equals 13 residues. Germline V CDR1 and CDR2: SGHTA, FQGNSA. CDR3 sequence (DNA): TGTGCCAGCAGCCTAAACTCTGGAAACACCATATATTTT. Its translation is CASSLNSGNTIYF.

The sample holds many counts of this clonotype. The J gene is TRBJ1-2, the V gene TRBV11-3; 8 positions agree with TRBD1. V gave up 5 bases and J gave up 6 bases; unmatched junction bases: 11. This CDR3 spans 15 amino acids. Germline assignment: CDR1 SGHNT and CDR2 YENEEA. The CDR3 loop is CASSPLMTGDDGYTF. Written as DNA, the CDR3 is TGTGCCAGCAGCCCTTTAATGACAGGGGACGATGGCTACACCTTC.